This is a list of T cell receptor beta chains from one sample in a study of glioma-infiltrating T cells. TCRdb fed the multiplex PCR reads into MiXCR, producing one record per CDR3 protein. The repertoire holds about 140,000 distinct CDR3 sequences, with about two fifths as singletons. The sequenced material came from glioma tissue, nonneoplastic brain tissue, or PBMCs (not recorded which). Receptors originate from a human donor with low-grade glioma or glioblastoma, undergoing nonglioma brain surgery, or in good health (not recorded which). Each CDR3 is given with its conserved first and last residue. The order of the fields is CDR3 DNA, CDR3 protein, D gene, V gene, clone size, J gene. D genes are given only for firm matches. The size of a clone is reported for some rows only, either as once, few or many, or as a class for expanded clones.

CDR3nt: TGTGCCAGCATCGAAGAAGCGGACAGGGTAACCTACGAGCAGTACTTC; CDR3aa: CASIEEADRVTYEQYF; d_gene: TRBD1; v_gene: TRBV5-5; abundance: .; j_gene: TRBJ2-7
CDR3nt: TGTGCCAGCAGGACGGTAGGAGGGGAGCTGTTTTTT; CDR3aa: CASRTVGGELFF; d_gene: .; v_gene: TRBV6-1; abundance: few; j_gene: TRBJ2-2
CDR3nt: TGTGCCAGCAGTTTGGGCGGGAGGGCCCCTGGTGAGCAGTTCTTC; CDR3aa: CASSLGGRAPGEQFF; d_gene: TRBD2; v_gene: TRBV28; abundance: .; j_gene: TRBJ2-1
CDR3nt: TGTGCCACCGGGGTCAACTCAAACGGTGAAGCTTTCTTT; CDR3aa: CATGVNSNGEAFF; d_gene: .; v_gene: TRBV15; abundance: many; j_gene: TRBJ1-1
CDR3nt: TGCAGTGCTTCCCAGGGACAGCCCCAGCATTTT; CDR3aa: CSASQGQPQHF; d_gene: .; v_gene: TRBV20-1; abundance: many; j_gene: TRBJ1-5
CDR3nt: TGTGCCAGCAGCTTGCTCCGGGGCTTGGACAATGAGCAGTTCTTC; CDR3aa: CASSLLRGLDNEQFF; d_gene: .; v_gene: TRBV5-4; abundance: .; j_gene: TRBJ2-1
CDR3nt: TGTGCCAGCAGCGTACGACAATCGAACACTGAAGCTTTCTTT; CDR3aa: CASSVRQSNTEAFF; d_gene: .; v_gene: TRBV9; abundance: .; j_gene: TRBJ1-1
CDR3nt: TGTGCCAGCATGAGCGGCCAAGAGACCCAGTACTTC; CDR3aa: CASMSGQETQYF; d_gene: .; v_gene: TRBV6-2/TRBV6-3; abundance: .; j_gene: TRBJ2-5
CDR3nt: TGCAGTGCTAGAGATGGGAGGGGCTACAACTTC; CDR3aa: CSARDGRGYNF; d_gene: .; v_gene: TRBV20-1; abundance: .; j_gene: TRBJ1-2
CDR3nt: TGTGCCAGCAGACGTAGCGGGGTAGCCAAAAACATTCAGTACTTC; CDR3aa: CASRRSGVAKNIQYF; d_gene: TRBD2; v_gene: TRBV7-9; abundance: .; j_gene: TRBJ2-4
CDR3nt: TGCAGTGCTAGACATGGACAGGGGCGCGGTGATAATTCACCCCTCCACTTT; CDR3aa: CSARHGQGRGDNSPLHF; d_gene: TRBD1; v_gene: TRBV20-1; abundance: few; j_gene: TRBJ1-6
CDR3nt: TGTGCCAGCAGCGCCCAATATGGCTACACCTTC; CDR3aa: CASSAQYGYTF; d_gene: .; v_gene: TRBV27; abundance: .; j_gene: TRBJ1-2
CDR3nt: TGTGCCAGCAGTTTGAGTGCAGTGTCCTACGAGCAGTACTTC; CDR3aa: CASSLSAVSYEQYF; d_gene: .; v_gene: TRBV6-6; abundance: .; j_gene: TRBJ2-7
CDR3nt: TGCAGTGCTAGAGTCGGGGGCACAGATACGCAGTATTTT; CDR3aa: CSARVGGTDTQYF; d_gene: .; v_gene: TRBV20-1; abundance: .; j_gene: TRBJ2-3
CDR3nt: TGTGCCAGCAGCTTAGTTCATTCCCAGGCGATGAACACTGAAGCTTTCTTT; CDR3aa: CASSLVHSQAMNTEAFF; d_gene: .; v_gene: TRBV7-2; abundance: few; j_gene: TRBJ1-1
CDR3nt: TGTGCCAGCAGTCGAATGATAACAGATACGCAGTATTTT; CDR3aa: CASSRMITDTQYF; d_gene: .; v_gene: TRBV6-1; abundance: .; j_gene: TRBJ2-3
CDR3nt: TGCAGTGCTAGGGGGGGCACAGATACGCAGTATTTT; CDR3aa: CSARGGTDTQYF; d_gene: .; v_gene: TRBV20-1; abundance: .; j_gene: TRBJ2-3
CDR3nt: TGTGCCAGCAGTGGTGAGCCCCAGAATACTGAAGCTTTCTTT; CDR3aa: CASSGEPQNTEAFF; d_gene: .; v_gene: TRBV2; abundance: .; j_gene: TRBJ1-1
CDR3nt: TGTGCCATCAGTGAGTCGGGACTCACTGAAGCTTTCTTT; CDR3aa: CAISESGLTEAFF; d_gene: .; v_gene: TRBV10-3; abundance: .; j_gene: TRBJ1-1
CDR3nt: TGTGCCAGCAGCATAAAAGATACGCAGTATTTT; CDR3aa: CASSIKDTQYF; d_gene: .; v_gene: TRBV7-9; abundance: few; j_gene: TRBJ2-3
CDR3nt: TGTGCCAGCAGTTACGGGGGGGCGGACACTGAAGCTTTCTTT; CDR3aa: CASSYGGADTEAFF; d_gene: .; v_gene: TRBV6-6; abundance: .; j_gene: TRBJ1-1
CDR3nt: TGCGCCAGCAGCCAAGATATCGGGGGCACAGCCTATGGCTACACCTTC; CDR3aa: CASSQDIGGTAYGYTF; d_gene: .; v_gene: TRBV4-1; abundance: .; j_gene: TRBJ1-2
CDR3nt: TGTGCCACCAGCAGAGTAGGAGACGTTAATACGCAGTATTTT; CDR3aa: CATSRVGDVNTQYF; d_gene: .; v_gene: TRBV15; abundance: few; j_gene: TRBJ2-3
CDR3nt: TGTGCCATCAGTGAGTCGACTCCCGGGACACCTTCGCGCGGCTACACCTTC; CDR3aa: CAISESTPGTPSRGYTF; d_gene: .; v_gene: TRBV10-3; abundance: few; j_gene: TRBJ1-2
CDR3nt: TGTGCCAGCATTTTTACGTACGGGACAGCCAACTACGAGCAGTACTTC; CDR3aa: CASIFTYGTANYEQYF; d_gene: TRBD1; v_gene: TRBV28; abundance: .; j_gene: TRBJ2-7
CDR3nt: TGTGCCAGTAGTCTCATAAATGAGCAGTTCTTC; CDR3aa: CASSLINEQFF; d_gene: .; v_gene: TRBV19; abundance: few; j_gene: TRBJ2-1
CDR3nt: TGTGCCAGCAAGACACAGGGGAATGAGCAGTTCTTC; CDR3aa: CASKTQGNEQFF; d_gene: TRBD1; v_gene: TRBV6-1; abundance: many; j_gene: TRBJ2-1
CDR3nt: TGTGCCAGCAGTTACATGGGCAGAGACAATGAGCAGTTCTTC; CDR3aa: CASSYMGRDNEQFF; d_gene: .; v_gene: TRBV6-2/TRBV6-3; abundance: .; j_gene: TRBJ2-1
CDR3nt: TGTGCCAGCAGCCAGGAGGCGGGAGGCCTTTACAATGAGCAGTTCTTC; CDR3aa: CASSQEAGGLYNEQFF; d_gene: TRBD2; v_gene: TRBV27; abundance: .; j_gene: TRBJ2-1
CDR3nt: TGCAGCTATCTACGGGGCGCAGATACGCAGTATTTT; CDR3aa: CSYLRGADTQYF; d_gene: .; v_gene: TRBV29-1; abundance: few; j_gene: TRBJ2-3
CDR3nt: TGCAGTGAGAGGGGACAGGGCGGTGAAGCTTTCTTT; CDR3aa: CSERGQGGEAFF; d_gene: TRBD1; v_gene: TRBV20-1; abundance: many; j_gene: TRBJ1-1
CDR3nt: TGTGCCAGCTCAACGAACCGACAGGGGAATGGCTACACCTTC; CDR3aa: CASSTNRQGNGYTF; d_gene: TRBD1; v_gene: TRBV6-1; abundance: few; j_gene: TRBJ1-2
CDR3nt: TGCAGCGTTTATACAGGGAACACTGAAGCTTTCTTT; CDR3aa: CSVYTGNTEAFF; d_gene: .; v_gene: TRBV29-1; abundance: .; j_gene: TRBJ1-1
CDR3nt: TGTGCCAGCAGCCCTCACACAGATACGCACTATTTT; CDR3aa: CASSPHTDTHYF; d_gene: .; v_gene: TRBV13; abundance: .; j_gene: TRBJ2-3
CDR3nt: TGTGCCAGCAGTCCCGGACTAGCGGGAGGTGCCGTCATTCAGTACTTC; CDR3aa: CASSPGLAGGAVIQYF; d_gene: TRBD2; v_gene: TRBV28; abundance: .; j_gene: TRBJ2-4
CDR3nt: TGTGCCAGTAGTATGGTGGCTAGCGGGAGGCACGGCTACAATGAGCAGTTCTTC; CDR3aa: CASSMVASGRHGYNEQFF; d_gene: TRBD2; v_gene: TRBV19; abundance: few; j_gene: TRBJ2-1
CDR3nt: TGCGCCAGCAGCCAAGGAGACGGCAGGCTGAACACTGAAGCTTTCTTT; CDR3aa: CASSQGDGRLNTEAFF; d_gene: .; v_gene: TRBV4-3; abundance: .; j_gene: TRBJ1-1
CDR3nt: TGTGCCAGCAGTCCTCAGCATTTT; CDR3aa: CASSPQHF; d_gene: .; v_gene: TRBV27; abundance: few; j_gene: TRBJ1-5
CDR3nt: TGCAGTGCTAGACTCGACATGGGGGAGCAGTACTTC; CDR3aa: CSARLDMGEQYF; d_gene: .; v_gene: TRBV20-1; abundance: .; j_gene: TRBJ2-7
CDR3nt: TGTGCCACCAGCAGTTACTCTAGCGTTAGCTCCTACAATGAGCAGTTCTTC; CDR3aa: CATSSYSSVSSYNEQFF; d_gene: .; v_gene: TRBV15; abundance: .; j_gene: TRBJ2-1
CDR3nt: TGTGCCAGCAGTGTCCGGGGCAATCAGCCCCAGCATTTT; CDR3aa: CASSVRGNQPQHF; d_gene: .; v_gene: TRBV12-3/TRBV12-4; abundance: few; j_gene: TRBJ1-5
CDR3nt: TGTGCCAGCAGTGGCGTGGGAGCGGGGGAGACCCAGTACTTC; CDR3aa: CASSGVGAGETQYF; d_gene: TRBD2; v_gene: TRBV6-2/TRBV6-3; abundance: .; j_gene: TRBJ2-5
CDR3nt: TGTGCCAGCAGTGAAGGACTAGCGGGAGTCTTGGATGAGCAGTTCTTC; CDR3aa: CASSEGLAGVLDEQFF; d_gene: TRBD2; v_gene: TRBV2; abundance: few; j_gene: TRBJ2-1
CDR3nt: TGCAGTGCTAGCGACGCCGAGCAGTACTTC; CDR3aa: CSASDAEQYF; d_gene: .; v_gene: TRBV20-1; abundance: .; j_gene: TRBJ2-7
CDR3nt: TGTGCCAGCAGCTTAGGAGGACAGGGCCATTCACCCCTCCACTTT; CDR3aa: CASSLGGQGHSPLHF; d_gene: TRBD1; v_gene: TRBV11-2; abundance: .; j_gene: TRBJ1-6
CDR3nt: TGTGCCAGCAGCCTGAGTGGGGGCGTCACTGAAGCTTTCTTT; CDR3aa: CASSLSGGVTEAFF; d_gene: .; v_gene: TRBV28; abundance: few; j_gene: TRBJ1-1
CDR3nt: TGTGCCAGCAGGTTCAGGGTTAAGAACACTGAAGCTTTCTTT; CDR3aa: CASRFRVKNTEAFF; d_gene: .; v_gene: TRBV12-3/TRBV12-4; abundance: .; j_gene: TRBJ1-1
CDR3nt: TGTGCCCTACGGTTACTAGCGGGAGGGACAGATACGCAGTATTTT; CDR3aa: CALRLLAGGTDTQYF; d_gene: TRBD2; v_gene: TRBV6-1; abundance: .; j_gene: TRBJ2-3
CDR3nt: TGTGCCAGCAGTTTAGTGAACAGGGGAGATACGCAGTATTTT; CDR3aa: CASSLVNRGDTQYF; d_gene: TRBD1; v_gene: TRBV27; abundance: many; j_gene: TRBJ2-3
CDR3nt: TGTGCCAGCAGCCCATACAGGGGGCTTGACACAGATACGCAGTATTTT; CDR3aa: CASSPYRGLDTDTQYF; d_gene: TRBD1; v_gene: TRBV7-9; abundance: .; j_gene: TRBJ2-3
CDR3nt: TGTGCCAGCAGCAGTTCCGGGACTAGCGGGAGGGTAAAGTACGAGCAGTACTTC; CDR3aa: CASSSSGTSGRVKYEQYF; d_gene: TRBD2; v_gene: TRBV27; abundance: .; j_gene: TRBJ2-7
CDR3nt: TGCGCCAGCAGCTTGGAGGGAGGCTATGGCTACACCTTC; CDR3aa: CASSLEGGYGYTF; d_gene: .; v_gene: TRBV5-1; abundance: .; j_gene: TRBJ1-2